The source of this TCR beta chain is a study of Graves' ophthalmopathy and Graves' hyperthyroidism. CDR3 size: 14 residues. Germline loops: CDR1 MGHDK, CDR2 SYGVNS. V shed 7 bases and J shed 8 bases, with 20 bases lying between them. Amplified material comprised TCR beta CDR3 regions derived from RNA transcripts. First-round RT-PCR used HTBI primers; second-round multiplex PCR followed. TCRdb re-called the multiplex PCR reads through MiXCR, storing one row per CDR3 protein. The sample lists about 740,000 distinct CDR3 sequences; roughly two fifths were seen once. The receptor's source is an adult man with Graves' ophthalmopathy. The V gene is TRBV25-1, the J gene TRBJ1-2; D gene uncertain. Input material: peripheral blood. Written as DNA, the CDR3 is TGTGCCAGCAATCCGACATACGGGGTAAAGGGCTACACCTTC. Encoded protein: CASNPTYGVKGYTF.